This T cell receptor beta chain was identified during a study of T-cell memory formation after mild COVID-19. The V gene lost 1 base and the J gene lost 3 bases, with 13 bases spanning the gap. The CDR3 runs 15 residues. Germline CDR1 SGHRS, CDR2 YFSETQ. TCRdb used MiXCR to reprocess the 5' RACE reads, holding one entry per CDR3 protein. The table lists 150,000 to 200,000 distinct CDR3 sequences, about a fifth of them singletons, with more than 20% in the top ten. This clonotype was recorded a few times. The J gene is TRBJ1-2, the V gene TRBV5-1; D is possibly TRBD1 (6 bases). This TCR was recovered from an adult woman who had mild COVID-19 (a few samples of this study predate the infection). Cell type and time point are not known. Sequencing used PBMCs or a T cell subset sorted from them (not recorded which). The CDR3 reads CASSLSGGADYGYTF. CDR3 DNA: TGCGCCAGCAGCTTGTCGGGGGGCGCAGACTATGGCTACACCTTC.